This T cell receptor beta chain was identified during a study of beta chain features in type 1 diabetes. Points from the study as a whole: Researchers reported that naive, central memory and Treg TCRB repertoires appeared more similar in patients than in healthy donors.

Germline CDR1 is SGHRS and CDR2 is YFSETQ. The V gene lost 0 bases and the J gene lost 2 bases, with 5 bases spanning the gap. CDR3 length equals 13 residues. Using CD45RO/CCR7/CD25/CD127/CD95/CD27, CD4+ naive, central memory, regulatory and stem cell-like memory cells were sorted. All of the isolated RNA was reverse transcribed, so expressed TCRB transcripts were sequenced. Naive, central memory and regulatory T cell samples yielded about 4 million reads on average. The method was immunoSEQ multiplex PCR; TCRdb's version includes in-frame clones alone and lacks a portion of them. The table includes around 240,000 clones, roughly 70% detected once. Note on this clone: Its antigen is not identified.

This sequence originates from a man aged 30 to 45 in good health. What was sequenced was naive CD4+ T cells from blood. The chain combines TRBV5-1 with TRBJ1-1; D not certain. CDR3 bases: TGCGCCAGCAGCTTGGGAGCCAACACTGAAGCTTTCTTT. It yields the protein CASSLGANTEAFF.